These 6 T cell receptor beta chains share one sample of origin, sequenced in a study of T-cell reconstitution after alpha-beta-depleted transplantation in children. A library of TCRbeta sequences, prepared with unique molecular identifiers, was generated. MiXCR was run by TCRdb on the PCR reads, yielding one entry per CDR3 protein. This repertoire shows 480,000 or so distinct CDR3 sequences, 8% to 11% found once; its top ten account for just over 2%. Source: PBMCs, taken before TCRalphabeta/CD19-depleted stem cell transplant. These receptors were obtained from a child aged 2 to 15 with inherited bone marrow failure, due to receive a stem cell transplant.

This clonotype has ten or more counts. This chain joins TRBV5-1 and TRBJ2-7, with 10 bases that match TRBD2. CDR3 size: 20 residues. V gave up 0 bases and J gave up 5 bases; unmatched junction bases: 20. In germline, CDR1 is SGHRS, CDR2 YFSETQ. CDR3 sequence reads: CASSLEPAGLAPVGFDEQYF. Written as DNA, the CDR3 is TGCGCCAGCAGCTTGGAACCGGCGGGACTAGCGCCGGTTGGATTCGACGAGCAGTACTTC.

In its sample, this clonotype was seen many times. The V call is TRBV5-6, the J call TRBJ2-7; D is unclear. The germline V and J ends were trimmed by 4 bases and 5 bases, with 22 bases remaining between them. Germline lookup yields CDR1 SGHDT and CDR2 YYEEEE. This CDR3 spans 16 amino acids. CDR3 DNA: TGTGCCAGCAGCCCGATTCTACGGTTTCCGTCCGACGAGCAGTACTTC. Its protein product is CASSPILRFPSDEQYF.

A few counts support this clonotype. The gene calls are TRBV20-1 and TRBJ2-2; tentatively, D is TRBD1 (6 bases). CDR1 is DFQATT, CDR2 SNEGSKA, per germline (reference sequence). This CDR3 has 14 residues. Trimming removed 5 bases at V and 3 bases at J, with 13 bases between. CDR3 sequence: CSAGRTVYTGELFF. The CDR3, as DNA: TGCAGTGCTGGTAGGACAGTATACACCGGGGAGCTGTTTTTT.

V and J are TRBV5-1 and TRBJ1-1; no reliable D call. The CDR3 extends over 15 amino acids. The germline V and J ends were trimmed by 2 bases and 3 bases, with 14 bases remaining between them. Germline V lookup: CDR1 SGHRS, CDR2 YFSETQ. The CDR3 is CASSFPTGKDTEAFF. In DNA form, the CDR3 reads TGCGCCAGCAGCTTTCCCACGGGGAAGGACACTGAAGCTTTCTTT.

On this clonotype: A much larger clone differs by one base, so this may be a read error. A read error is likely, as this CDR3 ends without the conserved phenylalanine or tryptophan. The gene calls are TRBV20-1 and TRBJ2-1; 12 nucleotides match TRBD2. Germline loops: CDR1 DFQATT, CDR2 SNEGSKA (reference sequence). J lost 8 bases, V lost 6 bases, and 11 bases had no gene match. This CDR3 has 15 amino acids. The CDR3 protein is CSAKKTSGSYYEQFL. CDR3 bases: TGCAGTGCAAAGAAGACTAGCGGGAGTTATTATGAGCAGTTCTTG.

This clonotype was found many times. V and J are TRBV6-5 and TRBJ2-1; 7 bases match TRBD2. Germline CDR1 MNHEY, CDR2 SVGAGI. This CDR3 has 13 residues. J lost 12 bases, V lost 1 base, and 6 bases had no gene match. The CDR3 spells CASSYWAGARQFF. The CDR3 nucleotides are TGTGCCAGCAGTTACTGGGCGGGAGCAAGGCAGTTCTTC.